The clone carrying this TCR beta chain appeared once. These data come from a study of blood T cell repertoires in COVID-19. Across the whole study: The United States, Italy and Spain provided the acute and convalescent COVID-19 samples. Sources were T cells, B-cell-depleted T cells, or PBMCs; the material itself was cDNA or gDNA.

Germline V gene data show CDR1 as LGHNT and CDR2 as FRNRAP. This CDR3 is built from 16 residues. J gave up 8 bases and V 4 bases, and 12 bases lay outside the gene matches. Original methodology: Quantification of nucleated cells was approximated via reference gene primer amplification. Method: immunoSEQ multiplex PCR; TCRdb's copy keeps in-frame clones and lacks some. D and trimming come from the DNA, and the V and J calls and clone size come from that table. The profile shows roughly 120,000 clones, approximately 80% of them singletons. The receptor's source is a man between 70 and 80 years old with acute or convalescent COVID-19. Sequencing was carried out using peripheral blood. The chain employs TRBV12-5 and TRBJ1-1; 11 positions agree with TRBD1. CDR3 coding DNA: TGTGCTAGTGGTTCTGGACAGGGGGCGCCTTCTGAGGAAGCTTTCTTT. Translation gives CASGSGQGAPSEEAFF. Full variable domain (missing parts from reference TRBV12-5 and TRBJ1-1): DARVTQTPRHKVTEMGQEVTMRCQPILGHNTVFWYRQTMMQGLELLAYFRNRAPLDDSGMPKDRFSAEMPDATLATLKIQPSEPRDSAVYFCASGSGQGAPSEEAFFGQGTRLTVV.